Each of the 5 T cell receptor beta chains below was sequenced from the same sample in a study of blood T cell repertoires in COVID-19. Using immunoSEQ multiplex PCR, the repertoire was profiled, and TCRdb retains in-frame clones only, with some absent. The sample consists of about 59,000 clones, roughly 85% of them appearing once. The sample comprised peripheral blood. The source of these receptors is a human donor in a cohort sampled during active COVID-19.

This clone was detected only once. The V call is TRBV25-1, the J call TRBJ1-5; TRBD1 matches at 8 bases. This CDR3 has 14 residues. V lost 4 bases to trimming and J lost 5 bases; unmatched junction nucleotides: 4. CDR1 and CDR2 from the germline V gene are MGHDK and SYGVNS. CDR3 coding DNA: TGTGCCAGCAGTGGACAGGGGTTCGATCAGCCCCAGCATTTT. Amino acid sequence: CASSGQGFDQPQHF.

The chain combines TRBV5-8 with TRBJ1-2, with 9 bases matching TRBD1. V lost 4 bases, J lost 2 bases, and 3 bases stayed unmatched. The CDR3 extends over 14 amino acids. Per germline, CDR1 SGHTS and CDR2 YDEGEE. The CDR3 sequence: CASSLGQGNYGYTF. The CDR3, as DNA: TGTGCCAGCAGCCTTGGACAGGGGAACTATGGCTACACCTTC.

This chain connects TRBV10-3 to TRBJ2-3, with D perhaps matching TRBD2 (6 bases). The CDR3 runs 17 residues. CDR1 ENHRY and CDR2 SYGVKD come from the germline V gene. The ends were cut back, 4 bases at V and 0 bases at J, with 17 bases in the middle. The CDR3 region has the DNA TGTGCCATCAGTGTGCGGGGTGGGAGGTCTAGCACAGATACGCAGTATTTT. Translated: CAISVRGGRSSTDTQYF.

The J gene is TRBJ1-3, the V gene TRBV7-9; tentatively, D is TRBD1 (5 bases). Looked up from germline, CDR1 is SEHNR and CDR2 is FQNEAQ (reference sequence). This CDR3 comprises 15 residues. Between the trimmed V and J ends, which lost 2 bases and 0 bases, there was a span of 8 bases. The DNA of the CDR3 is TGTGCCAGCAGCTTAATGGGGGGCTCTGGAAACACCATATATTTT. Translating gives CASSLMGGSGNTIYF.

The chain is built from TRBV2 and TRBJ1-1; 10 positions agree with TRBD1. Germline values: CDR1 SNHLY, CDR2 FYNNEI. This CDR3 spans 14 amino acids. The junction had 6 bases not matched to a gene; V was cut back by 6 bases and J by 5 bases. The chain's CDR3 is CASRPGQGITEAFF. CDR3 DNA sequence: TGTGCCAGCAGACCGGGACAGGGGATAACTGAAGCTTTCTTT.